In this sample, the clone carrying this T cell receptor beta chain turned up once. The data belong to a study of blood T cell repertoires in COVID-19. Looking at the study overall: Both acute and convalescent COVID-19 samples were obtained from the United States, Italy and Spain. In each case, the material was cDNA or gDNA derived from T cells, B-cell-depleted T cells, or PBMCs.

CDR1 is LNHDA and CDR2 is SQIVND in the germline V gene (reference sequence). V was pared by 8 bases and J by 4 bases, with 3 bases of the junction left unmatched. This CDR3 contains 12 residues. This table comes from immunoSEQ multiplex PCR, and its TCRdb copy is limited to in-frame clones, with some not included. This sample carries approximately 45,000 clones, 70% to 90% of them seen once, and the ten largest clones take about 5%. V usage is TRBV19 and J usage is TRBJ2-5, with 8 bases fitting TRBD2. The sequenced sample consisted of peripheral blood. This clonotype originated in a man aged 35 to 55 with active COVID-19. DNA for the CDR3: TGTGCCAGTCGCCTAGCGGGAGAGACCCAGTACTTC. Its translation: CASRLAGETQYF.